This entry is about one T cell receptor (beta chain). What it recognizes is unknown. This specimen comes from a study of beta chain features in type 1 diabetes. Whole-study findings and limits: All four CD4+ subsets of Type 1 diabetes patients contained TCRB CDR3s that were moderately but significantly shorter.

Sequencing targeted expressed TCRB transcripts, as all isolated RNA had been reverse transcribed. Sequenced by immunoSEQ multiplex PCR; TCRdb stores in-frame clones only, minus some. This sample has over 200,000 clones; approximately 11% occur once, and the top ten carry over 0.015%. Sort purity for all populations was recorded as exceeding 98%. With 5 bases removed from V and 10 bases from J, the gap between germline ends came to 12 bases. There are 12 residues in the CDR3. Germline CDR1 reads SEHNR; CDR2 reads FQNEAQ (reference sequence). Material for sequencing was naive CD4+ T cells from blood. The clonotype originates from a man between 25 and 39 years old with type 1 diabetes. The V gene is TRBV7-9, the J gene TRBJ2-1; a weak D match, TRBD1 (5 bases). In DNA, the CDR3 is TGTGCCAGCAGCCTAGACAGTGACGAGCAGTTCTTC. Translated: CASSLDSDEQFF.